This TCR beta chain was recorded in a study of T cell repertoires in cytomegalovirus infection. Study information: Used in the study were CMV epitopes, some recently identified and HLA-C-restricted, others well-studied and HLA-B-restricted. Public TCR beta signatures were indicative of both CMV infection and a matching HLA type.

Study-wide results and limits: It was HLA-C-restricted CMV-specific TCR beta clonotypes that dominated the response ex vivo.

The V gene's germline CDR1 is DFQATT and CDR2 SNEGSKA (reference sequence). This CDR3 contains 16 residues. Trimming stripped 0 bases from V and 2 bases from J, with 17 bases between. TCRdb re-analysed the reads in MiXCR, keeping a single row per CDR3 protein. The profile shows 71,000 or so distinct CDR3 sequences, approximately 22% of them singletons. In the case of this clonotype: Its antigen is currently unknown.

This sample comprised CD8+ T cells from cultured PBMCs, obtained from culture after CMV antigen stimulation. The clonotype was recovered from a human donor in good health (CMV status not recorded). Some clones in this sample may be carry-over from other donors' samples. The chain couples TRBV20-1 to TRBJ2-7; TRBD1 might be the D (6 bases). The CDR3 DNA follows: TGCAGTGCTAGAGATTGGAAGGGGGATAGGGCCTACGAGCAGTACTTC. Residues: CSARDWKGDRAYEQYF.